These 10 T cell receptor beta chains came from one sample sequenced in a study of Tregs in tolerant kidney transplant recipients. Clones were sequenced by immunoSEQ multiplex PCR, and TCRdb holds only the in-frame ones, with some missing. The sample shows roughly 30,000 clones, and around 14% sits with its ten largest clones. Sequenced here: CD8+ T cells from blood, sampled before the transplant. The receptors come from a human donor who received a combined kidney and bone marrow transplant.

Notes on this clone: The observed sequence ends 3 residues before the CDR3 terminus, with the missing tail filled in from the germline J gene. The chain combines TRBV19 with TRBJ2-3; TRBD2 aligns across 11 bases. Looked up from germline, CDR1 is LNHDA and CDR2 is SQIVND (reference sequence). The ends lost 3 bases at V and 2 bases at J; junction bases unmatched: 4. This CDR3 has 16 residues. CDR3 DNA, as far as it was read: TGTGCCAGTAGTATGGTAGCGGGAGGGAACACAGATACG. The encoded protein is CASSMVAGGNTDT. In full, the CDR3 is CASSMVAGGNTDTQYF.

Comment on this clone: The read ends 3 residues early relative to the CDR3; the germline J gene fills the gap. This chain uses TRBV9 with TRBJ2-1, with TRBD2 matching 8 bases. With V trimmed by 3 bases and J by 4 bases, 0 bases remained unmatched. From germline, CDR1 is SGDLS and CDR2 YYNGEE. The CDR3 runs to 13 residues. CDR3 residues: CASSASGYNEQFF. CDR3 bases read: TGTGCCAGCAGCGCTAGCGGGTACAATGAG.

Concerning this clone itself: The CDR3 end lies 3 residues beyond the end of the read and is filled in from the germline J gene. V usage is TRBV7-9 and J usage is TRBJ2-7; 9 bases align to TRBD1. Germline CDR1 reads SEHNR; CDR2 reads FQNEAQ (reference sequence). There are 14 residues in the CDR3. J was trimmed by 2 bases and V by 4 bases; bases with no gene match: 3. This chain's CDR3 is CASSSDRGTYEQYF. The covered CDR3 bases are TGTGCCAGCAGCTCCGACAGGGGGACCTACGAG.

The sequenced part of the CDR3 DNA is TGCGCCAGCAGCTCAGGGGCGAGGGCTGGAAACACC. Translated, it gives CASSSGARAGNT. The complete CDR3 reads CASSSGARAGNTIYF. This chain uses TRBV5-1 with TRBJ1-3; weak D call: TRBD1 (6 bases). Read sequence stops 3 residues before the CDR3 end, and the germline J gene provides the missing end. The CDR3 covers 15 residues. Deletions cut 3 bases from V and 2 bases from J, with 12 bases between. Germline CDR1 and CDR2: SGHRS and YFSETQ.

As concerns this clone: The CDR3 end is not reached by the read, which stops 3 residues before it; the germline J gene fills it in. This sequence joins TRBV30 and TRBJ2-1, with D perhaps TRBD1 (5 bases). The V end lost 7 bases, the J end lost 1 base, and 17 bases lay between the germline ends. The CDR3 contains 15 residues. Germline CDR1 GTSNPN, CDR2 SVGIG (reference sequence). The CDR3 DNA, read in part, is TGTGCCTCGTGGGTTCAGGGCAGGTCCTACAATGAG. Its translation: CASWVQGRSYNE. From start to end, the CDR3 is CASWVQGRSYNEQFF. The full variable domain, in which reference TRBV30 and TRBJ2-1 provide the parts outside the CDR3, is SQTIHQWPATLVQPVGSPLSLECTVEGTSNPNLYWYRQAAGRGLQLLFYSVGIGQISSEVPQNLSASRPQDRQFILSSKKLLLSDSGFYLCASWVQGRSYNEQFFGPGTRLTVL.

Concerning this clone itself: The read falls 3 residues short of the CDR3 end, and the missing part is taken from the germline J gene. The chain joins TRBV19 to TRBJ2-7; perhaps TRBD1 as D (6 bases). This CDR3 has 13 amino acids. Looked up from germline, CDR1 is LNHDA and CDR2 is SQIVND (reference sequence). The V end was cut by 6 bases, the J end by 5 bases, with 14 bases between. CDR3 bases read: TGTGCCAGTAGCCTACAGGGTCCTGACGAG. Its protein is CASSLQGPDE. In full, the CDR3 reads CASSLQGPDEQYF.

About this clone itself: The CDR3 goes on 3 residues after the read ends, and that part is filled in from the germline J gene. The J gene is TRBJ1-2, the V gene TRBV20-1; TRBD1 agrees at 7 bases. V lost 0 bases and J lost 4; bases outside the gene matches: 5. The CDR3 totals 14 residues. Germline values: CDR1 DFQATT, CDR2 SNEGSKA (reference sequence). The sequenced part of the CDR3 DNA is TGCAGTGCTAGAGAACCAGGGGGAGCCTATGGC. The encoded protein is CSAREPGGAYG. The CDR3 in its entirety is CSAREPGGAYGYTF.

Concerning this clone: The CDR3 end falls 3 residues outside the read, so it is completed with the germline J gene. The gene calls are TRBV2 and TRBJ2-7; 13 bases match TRBD2. V was clipped by 5 bases and J by 6 bases; unmatched bases: 10. This CDR3 is built from 16 residues. Germline V gene sequence: CDR1 SNHLY, CDR2 FYNNEI. The CDR3 DNA, read in part, is TGTGCCAGCAGTACCTGGACTAGCGGGAGAGGTGGCGAG. It translates to CASSTWTSGRGGE. The entire CDR3 sequence reads CASSTWTSGRGGEQYF.

Note on this clone: The read halts 3 residues ahead of the CDR3 end, with the missing end drawn from the germline J gene. V and J are TRBV7-3 and TRBJ2-3; 16 nucleotides match TRBD2. With 5 bases clipped from V and 5 bases from J, the junction kept 7 bases outside the gene matches. The CDR3 spans 17 residues. Looked up from germline, CDR1 is SGHTA and CDR2 is FQGTGA. The CDR3 loop reads CASSPGLAGGPIDTQYF. The sequenced CDR3 bases are TGTGCCAGCAGCCCGGGACTAGCGGGAGGGCCGATAGATACG.

Regarding this clone: Read coverage stops 3 residues before the CDR3 terminus; the germline J gene supplies the remainder. The chain couples TRBV20-1 to TRBJ2-7; 12 nucleotides agree with TRBD1. J lost 1 base, V lost 0 bases, and 7 bases had no gene match. This CDR3 has 17 residues. Germline CDR1 is DFQATT and CDR2 is SNEGSKA (reference sequence). The CDR3 DNA, read in part, is TGCAGTGCTAGAGAAGGGACAGGGGGCTGGGGTTCCTACGAG. This translates into CSAREGTGGWGSYE. The complete CDR3 sequence is CSAREGTGGWGSYEQYF.